The TCR beta chain described here comes from a study of T cell changes during pregnancy in multiple sclerosis. Some clones are missing from TCRdb's copy, which holds only in-frame ones; the method was immunoSEQ multiplex PCR. Here the sample spans around 100,000 clones, 92% being singletons. The V gene's germline CDR1 is LNHDA and CDR2 SQIVND (reference sequence). Trimming at V came to 4 bases and at J to 0 bases, leaving 5 bases not matched to a gene. The CDR3 sequence is 15 residues long. The clonotype was recovered from a female donor with multiple sclerosis, enrolled in a pregnancy study. The gene calls are TRBV19 and TRBJ2-7; 8 bases agree with TRBD1. This material consisted of peripheral blood, taken after pregnancy. CDR3 sequence (DNA): TGTGCCAGTAGTAATGGGGACAGGAGCTCCTACGAGCAGTACTTC. Translating gives CASSNGDRSSYEQYF.